This TCR beta chain was profiled in a study of metastatic and nonmetastatic thyroid tumors. The wider study: Across peripheral blood and tumor or nodule tissue samples taken from malignant and benign thyroid patients, the repertoires were compared with one another.

Of note for this clone: What it binds is not known.

TCRdb reprocessed the PCR reads using MiXCR. The sample yields roughly 41,000 clones, around 16% seen once. Broader study findings: Patients with malignant thyroid tumors reportedly had significantly higher TCR beta diversity than those with benign nodules, in blood and tumor.

The CDR3 loop spans 14 amino acids. V was shortened by 0 bases and J by 7 bases, with 13 bases between the two germline ends. Germline assignment: CDR1 MNHEY and CDR2 SVGAGI. Every patient was untreated before thyroid surgery. This chain joins TRBV6-5 and TRBJ2-7; D might be TRBD1 or TRBD2, each matching 5 bases. Sample: blood. The clonotype was recovered from a female donor with papillary thyroid cancer or a benign thyroid nodule (not recorded which). Some clones in this sample may be carry-over from other donors' samples. CDR3 sequence reads: CASSYSGQGREQYF. The CDR3 DNA reads TGTGCCAGCAGTTACTCTGGTCAGGGACGGGAGCAGTACTTC.